What follows is one T cell receptor beta chain and its context. CDR1 and CDR2 (germline): WNHNN, SYGVQD (reference sequence). CDR3 size: 14 residues. The ends were cut back, 3 bases at V and 0 bases at J, with 8 bases in the middle. The data belong to a study of blood T cell repertoires in COVID-19. Turning to the study itself: Nucleic acid was either cDNA or gDNA, and it came from T cells, B-cell-depleted T cells, or PBMCs.

Original handling: Reference gene primers were amplified, and this amplification served to estimate nucleated cell counts. TCRdb's copy holds only in-frame clones and misses some; the assay was immunoSEQ multiplex PCR. Clone size and the V and J calls come from that table; the DNA yielded D and trimming. The sample carries 200,000 to 250,000 clones, roughly 85% recorded once. The sequence was obtained from a man aged 25 to 45 who had recovered from COVID-19. The rearrangement links TRBV10-1 to TRBJ1-1, with D possibly being TRBD1 (5 bases). Material: peripheral blood. The CDR3 bases are TGCGCCAGCAGTGACGGGGGGATGAACACTGAAGCTTTCTTT. Its protein product is CASSDGGMNTEAFF.